Following are 2 T cell receptor beta chains from one sample sequenced in a study of T cell responses to AZD1222 COVID-19 vaccine. The data were produced by immunoSEQ multiplex PCR, yet TCRdb's version contains in-frame clones alone and is incomplete. The sample records 150,000 to 200,000 clones, 80% to 90% being singletons. This specimen was peripheral blood, taken 28 days after the second AZD1222 dose. These receptors all come from an adult who received the AZD1222 COVID-19 vaccine.

This sequence joins TRBV3-1 (or the pseudogene TRBV3-2) and TRBJ1-6; 9 bases agree with TRBD1. V lost 4 bases and J lost 6; bases outside the gene matches: 4. This CDR3 comprises 15 residues. Per germline, CDR1 LGHDT and CDR2 YNNKEL (reference sequence). CDR3 protein: CASSLRTGANSPLHF. CDR3 sequence (DNA): TGTGCCAGCAGCCTCAGGACAGGGGCTAATTCACCCCTCCACTTT.

The chain has TRBV7-3 and TRBJ2-1; 10 bases align to TRBD2. Trimming at V came to 1 base and at J to 5 bases, leaving 5 bases not matched to a gene. The CDR3 totals 16 residues. Germline V gene sequence: CDR1 SGHTA, CDR2 FQGTGA. The CDR3 DNA follows: TGTGCCAGCAGCTTAAACCTAGCGGGGGTCGACAATGAGCAGTTCTTC. Amino acid sequence: CASSLNLAGVDNEQFF.